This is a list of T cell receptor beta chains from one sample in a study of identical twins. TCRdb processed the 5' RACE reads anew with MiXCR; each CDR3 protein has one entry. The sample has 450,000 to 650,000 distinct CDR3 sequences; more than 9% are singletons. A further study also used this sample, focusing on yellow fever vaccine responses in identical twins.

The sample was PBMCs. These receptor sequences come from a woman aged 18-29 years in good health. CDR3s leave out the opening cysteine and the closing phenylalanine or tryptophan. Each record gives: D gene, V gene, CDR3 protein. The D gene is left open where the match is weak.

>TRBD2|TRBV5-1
ASSLGLASPISGELF
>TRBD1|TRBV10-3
AISPGQGEETQY
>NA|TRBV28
ASSSFGFQETQY
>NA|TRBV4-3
ASSQVGWGMNEQF
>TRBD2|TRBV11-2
ASSPRLAGDNLRATGELF
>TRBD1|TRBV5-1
ASSEGPGQMNTEAF
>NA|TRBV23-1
ASEYEQF
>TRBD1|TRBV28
ASSDRDRAYEQY
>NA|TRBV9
ASSLTGYSYEQY
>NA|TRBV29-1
SVVPLSRDQSTDTQY
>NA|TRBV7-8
ASSLGSGPLNTEAF
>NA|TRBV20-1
SARDLRGGKQETQY
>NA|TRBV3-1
ASSQGGRTNEQF
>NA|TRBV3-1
ASLGYEGETQY
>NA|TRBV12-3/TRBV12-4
ASSPSETGELF
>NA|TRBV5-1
ASSLESALTDTQY
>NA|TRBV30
AWTLIAGPTEAF
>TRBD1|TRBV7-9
ASRRTGELEKLF
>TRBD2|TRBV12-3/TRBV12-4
ASTFLAGGPNEQF
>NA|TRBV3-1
ASSKTGAGGEQY
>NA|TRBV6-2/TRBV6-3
ASKDLYGLPGTDTQY
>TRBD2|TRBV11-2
ASSTGLAGPRFTGELF
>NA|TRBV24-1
ATRITGWNNEQF
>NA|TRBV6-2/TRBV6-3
ASSPRSLASGELF
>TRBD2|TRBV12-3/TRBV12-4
TIRATLAGGLSSYNEQF
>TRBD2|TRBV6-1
ASSKATGLAGVSDTQY
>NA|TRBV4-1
ASSQVGLSGGELF
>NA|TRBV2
ASSAEQASYEQY
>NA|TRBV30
AWSVIRETQY
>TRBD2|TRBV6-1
ASSPVSSGRVLEQF
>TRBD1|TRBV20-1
SPTATGNEQY
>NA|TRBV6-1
ASRTDGTLLAETQY
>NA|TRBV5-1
ASRGRLPGELF
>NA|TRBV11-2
ASAEGASGANVLT
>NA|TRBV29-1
SVGAASTDTQY
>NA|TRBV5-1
ASSSVSNTGELF
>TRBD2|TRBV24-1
ATSDLSSGATDTQY
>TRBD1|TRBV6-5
ASSSEGAVRETQY
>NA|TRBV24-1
ATRDSTRETQY
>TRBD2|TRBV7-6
ASSSKLAGSSYEQY
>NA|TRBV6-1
ASTPGPPQETQY
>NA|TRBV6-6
ASSNKARWLY
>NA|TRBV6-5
ASSNGDWLNTEAF
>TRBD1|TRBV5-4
ASSFGGSGTGRAGELF
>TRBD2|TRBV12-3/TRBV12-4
ATAGRLAARTDTQY
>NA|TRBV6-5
ASSFAENYNEQF
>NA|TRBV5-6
ASSFDQKSYEQY
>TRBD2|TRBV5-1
ASSLSGTSIRETQY
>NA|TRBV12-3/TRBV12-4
ASSVQINYGYT
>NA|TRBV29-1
SVQGYPDTQY
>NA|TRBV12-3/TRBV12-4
ASRHSGTYEQY
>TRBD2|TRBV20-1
SASSQREGKETQY
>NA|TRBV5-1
ASSLGPSYGYT
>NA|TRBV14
ASSQVITVLYNEQF
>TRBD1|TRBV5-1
ASRFTGGQETQY
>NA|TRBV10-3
AISESSPYPGELF
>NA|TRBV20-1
SATPDAGELF
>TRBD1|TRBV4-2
ASSQDPTGGAETQY